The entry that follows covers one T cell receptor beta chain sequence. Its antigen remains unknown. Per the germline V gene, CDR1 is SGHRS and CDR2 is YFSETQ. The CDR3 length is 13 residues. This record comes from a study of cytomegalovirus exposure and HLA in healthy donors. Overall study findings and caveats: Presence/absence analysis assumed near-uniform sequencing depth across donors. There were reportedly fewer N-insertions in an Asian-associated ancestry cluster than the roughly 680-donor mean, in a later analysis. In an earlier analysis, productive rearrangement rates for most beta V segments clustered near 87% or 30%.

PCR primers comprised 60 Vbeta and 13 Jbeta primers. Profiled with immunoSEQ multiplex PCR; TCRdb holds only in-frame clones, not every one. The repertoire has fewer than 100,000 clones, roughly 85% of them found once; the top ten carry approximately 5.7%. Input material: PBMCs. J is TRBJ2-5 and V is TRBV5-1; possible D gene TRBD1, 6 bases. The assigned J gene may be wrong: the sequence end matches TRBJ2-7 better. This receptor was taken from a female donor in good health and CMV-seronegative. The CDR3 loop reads CASPGHLSYEQYF. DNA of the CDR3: TGCGCCAGTCCGGGACACTTATCCTACGAGCAGTACTTC.